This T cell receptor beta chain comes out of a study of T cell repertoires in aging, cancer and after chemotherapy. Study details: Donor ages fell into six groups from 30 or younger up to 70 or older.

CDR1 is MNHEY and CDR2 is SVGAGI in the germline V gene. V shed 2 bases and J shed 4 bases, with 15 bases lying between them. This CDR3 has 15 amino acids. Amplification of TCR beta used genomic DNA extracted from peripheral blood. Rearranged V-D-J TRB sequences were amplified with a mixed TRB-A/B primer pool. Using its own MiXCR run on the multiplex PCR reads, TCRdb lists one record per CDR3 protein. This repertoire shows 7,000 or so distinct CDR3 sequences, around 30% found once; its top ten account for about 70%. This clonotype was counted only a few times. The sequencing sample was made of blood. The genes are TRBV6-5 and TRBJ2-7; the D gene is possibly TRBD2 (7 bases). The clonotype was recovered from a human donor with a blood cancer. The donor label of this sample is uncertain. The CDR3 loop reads CASSYAGAVGYEQYF. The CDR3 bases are TGTGCCAGCAGTTACGCGGGGGCCGTGGGGTACGAGCAGTACTTC.